Below are 30 T cell receptor beta chains sequenced from a single sample in a study of post-analysis software for immune sequencing data. cDNA libraries of TCR beta carried unique molecular identifiers. TCRdb analysed the PCR reads with MiXCR anew, one entry per CDR3 protein. Found here are fewer than 850,000 distinct CDR3 sequences, 25% to 30% of them singletons; the top ten hold about 0.5%. Study-level points and caveats: In patients, about 5 TRBV segments were more frequent than in controls, with TRBV5-6, TRBV5-1 and TRBV20-1 among them.

Antigens of these TCRs are unknown. The sample consisted of blood. These receptor sequences come from a girl aged 5-17 years with multiple sclerosis.

Points on this clonotype: The junction and the germline gene differ at one end; a read error may be behind it. The CDR3: CASSFRVRGDAQYF. CDR3 DNA: TGTGCCAGCAGCTTCAGGGTCAGGGGAGATGCGCAGTATTTT. The chain couples TRBV5-6 to TRBJ2-3; D may be TRBD1 (6 bases). The CDR3 sequence is 14 residues long. CDR1 and CDR2 (germline): SGHDT, YYEEEE. Supplemented by reference TRBV5-6 and TRBJ2-3, the full variable domain reads DAGVTQSPTHLIKTRGQQVTLRCSPKSGHDTVSWYQQALGQGPQFIFQYYEEEERQRGNFPDRFSGHQFPNYSSELNVNALLLGDSALYLCASSFRVRGDAQYFGPGTRLTVL.

The genes are TRBV20-1 and TRBJ2-3, with TRBD2 matching 8 bases. The CDR3 extends over 15 amino acids. In germline, CDR1 is DFQATT, CDR2 SNEGSKA (reference sequence). Unmatched junction bases numbered 8, after V lost 6 bases and J lost 0 bases. CDR3 sequence (DNA): TGCAGTGCCGTCCGCGGGGGGACTAGCACAGATACGCAGTATTTT. It translates to CSAVRGGTSTDTQYF.

A note on this clonotype: Being one base from a much bigger clone, this may be a read error. This chain uses TRBV12-3 or TRBV12-4 with TRBJ2-7; TRBD2 matches at 9 bases. The CDR3 length is 16 residues. Trimming took 2 bases from V and 0 from J; bases not matched to a gene: 5. The CDR3: CASSLLSGSSSYEQYF. CDR3 in DNA: TGTGCCAGCAGTTTACTTAGCGGGAGCTCCTCCTACGAGCAGTACTTC.

This clonotype was counted a few times. The chain uses TRBV12-3 or TRBV12-4 and TRBJ2-1; 8 bases are shared with TRBD1. With V trimmed by 3 bases and J by 8 bases, 6 bases remained unmatched. CDR3 size: 14 residues. CDR3 sequence: CASSLYRGVYEQFF. Written as DNA, the CDR3 is TGTGCCAGCAGTTTGTACAGGGGGGTGTATGAGCAGTTCTTC.

This clonotype has a handful of counts. The gene calls are TRBV25-1 and TRBJ2-3; D is undetermined. In germline, CDR1 is MGHDK, CDR2 SYGVNS. V lost 1 base, J lost 7 bases, and 12 bases lay in between. This CDR3 is built from 14 residues. The CDR3 loop reads CASSEWKGRHTQYF. The CDR3 nucleotides are TGTGCCAGCAGTGAATGGAAGGGCCGGCATACGCAGTATTTT.

The chain recombines TRBV28 with TRBJ1-2; D unclear. V dropped 1 base and J dropped 8 bases, with 20 bases sitting between them. CDR1 and CDR2 (germline): MDHEN, SYDVKM. The CDR3 has 16 amino acids. In nucleotides, the CDR3 is TGTGCCAGCAGTTTATACGCCCTGCAGGCCCGAGTCGGCTACACCTTC. Translated, it gives CASSLYALQARVGYTF.

Points on this clonotype: At one of its ends the junction is not consistent with the germline gene, which may arise from a read error. The chain joins TRBV10-3 to TRBJ1-2; D gene uncertain. CDR1 and CDR2 (germline): ENHRY, SYGVKD. The CDR3 is made up of 13 amino acids. The CDR3 protein is CATEGRIDYDYTF. Here the CDR3 DNA reads TGTGCCACGGAGGGCCGGATTGACTATGACTACACCTTC.

This clonotype was found a few times. V is TRBV7-2 and J is TRBJ1-2; the match to TRBD1 covers 9 bases. With V trimmed by 0 bases and J by 7 bases, 6 bases remained unmatched. Germline V gene data show CDR1 as SGHTA and CDR2 as FQGNSA. This CDR3 is built from 15 residues. The CDR3 loop reads CASSLAATGGSGYTF. The CDR3 DNA is TGTGCCAGCAGCTTAGCCGCGACAGGGGGGTCTGGCTACACCTTC.

The rearrangement joins TRBV2 to TRBJ2-4, with 9 positions matching TRBD1. The CDR3 has 14 residues. CDR1 is SNHLY and CDR2 is FYNNEI in the germline V gene. The trim removed 10 bases at V and 3 bases at J, leaving 7 bases unmatched. In nucleotides, the CDR3 is TGTGCCACGCACAGGGGGCAAAGCAAAAACATTCAGTACTTC. It specifies CATHRGQSKNIQYF.

J is TRBJ2-2 and V is TRBV6-2 or TRBV6-3; 8 nucleotides agree with TRBD1. The CDR3 runs to 14 residues. Germline values: CDR1 MNHEY, CDR2 SVGEGT. Trimming removed 7 bases from V and 4 bases from J; junction bases left unmatched: 5. CDR3 DNA: TGTGCCAGCAACCCGACAGGGGCCACCGGGGAGCTGTTTTTT. It codes for CASNPTGATGELFF.

This clonotype was picked up a small number of times. V and J are TRBV6-6 and TRBJ1-2; D may be TRBD1 (6 bases). The CDR3 consists of 15 residues. CDR1 and CDR2 (germline): MNHNY, SVGAGI (reference sequence). V dropped 2 bases and J dropped 2 bases, with 12 bases sitting between them. DNA for the CDR3: TGTGCCAGCAGTTACGCCCGGGACAAAAACTATGGCTACACCTTC. This translates into CASSYARDKNYGYTF.

This clonotype turned up a few times. The V call is TRBV7-2, the J call TRBJ2-3; D possibly corresponds to TRBD2 (6 bases). This CDR3 region has 16 residues. Germline V lookup: CDR1 SGHTA, CDR2 FQGNSA. The ends were cut back, 5 bases at V and 0 bases at J, with 15 bases in the middle. The CDR3 bases are TGTGCCAGCAGCGTAAGCGGGTTCTCTAGCACAGATACGCAGTATTTT. It is translated as CASSVSGFSSTDTQYF.

The V gene is TRBV28, the J gene TRBJ2-7; 7 bases are a match to TRBD2. There are 16 residues in the CDR3. The germline V gene encodes CDR1 MDHEN and CDR2 SYDVKM. Trimming removed 3 bases from V and 0 bases from J; junction bases left unmatched: 8. In DNA, the CDR3 is TGTGCCAGCAGTTTCCCCCGGCTAGCGGCCTCCTACGAGCAGTACTTC. Protein: CASSFPRLAASYEQYF. Full variable domain (remainder filled in from reference TRBV28 and TRBJ2-7): DVKVTQSSRYLVKRTGEKVFLECVQDMDHENMFWYRQDPGLGLRLIYFSYDVKMKEKGDIPEGYSVSREKKERFSLILESASTNQTSMYLCASSFPRLAASYEQYFGPGTRLTVT.

This clonotype was picked up one time. The chain joins TRBV14 to TRBJ1-2; TRBD1 aligns across 7 bases. The CDR3 has 15 residues. Germline V lookup: CDR1 SGHDN, CDR2 FVKESK. J gave up 6 bases and V 0 bases, and 7 bases lay outside the gene matches. In nucleotides, the CDR3 is TGTGCCAGCAGCCAAGACCGCAGGGGGTATCATGGCTACACCTTC. The encoded protein is CASSQDRRGYHGYTF.

This chain connects TRBV3-1 to TRBJ2-7; D gene unclear. V was pared by 4 bases and J by 0 bases, with 13 bases between. The CDR3 consists of 15 residues. The germline gives CDR1 LGHDT, CDR2 YNNKEL (reference sequence). The chain's CDR3 is CASSRLGESSYEQYF. The CDR3 nucleotides are TGTGCCAGCAGCCGGCTGGGCGAGAGCTCCTACGAGCAGTACTTC.

This chain joins TRBV20-1 and TRBJ2-5; TRBD2 agrees at 7 bases. The CDR3 totals 16 residues. Germline loops: CDR1 DFQATT, CDR2 SNEGSKA (reference sequence). J lost 5 bases, V lost 0 bases, and 12 bases had no gene match. CDR3 region: CSARDDASGPPETQYF. The DNA for the CDR3 is TGCAGTGCTAGAGACGACGCTAGCGGCCCACCCGAGACCCAGTACTTC.

This clonotype came up a few times. The chain couples TRBV20-1 to TRBJ2-3, with TRBD2 identical over 7 bases. CDR3 length: 17 residues. Germline V lookup: CDR1 DFQATT, CDR2 SNEGSKA (reference sequence). After removal of 3 bases from V and 2 bases from J, the junction contained 14 bases not matched to a gene. The CDR3 loop is CSASGSFLAVDTDTQYF. The CDR3 DNA sequence: TGCAGTGCTAGCGGTTCGTTCCTAGCGGTTGACACAGATACGCAGTATTTT.

The chain couples TRBV10-3 to TRBJ1-2, with D possibly TRBD1 on 5 matching bases. Germline V lookup: CDR1 ENHRY, CDR2 SYGVKD. This CDR3 is built from 14 residues. Trimming took 3 bases from V and 8 from J, leaving 16 bases between them. CDR3 bases: TGTGCCATCAGTGATTCGCCGGCGGGGGAAGGCTACACCTTC. It yields the protein CAISDSPAGEGYTF.

In its sample, this clonotype was seen a few times. CDR3 sequence (DNA): TGTGCCACCAGCAGAGTAACAGAACCCAATCAGCCCCAGCATTTT. Translated, it gives CATSRVTEPNQPQHF. J is TRBJ1-5 and V is TRBV15; D gene ambiguous. The CDR3 spans 15 residues. The germline gives CDR1 LNHNV, CDR2 YYDKDF (reference sequence). The V and J ends lost 1 base and 3 bases respectively, with 10 bases between them.

This clonotype appeared a few times. It may be a read error: a sequence one base away is much more abundant. V usage is TRBV29-1 and J usage is TRBJ2-1; 10 bases align to TRBD2. The germline CDR1 and CDR2 sequences are SQVTM and ANQGSEA. CDR3 length: 16 residues. The CDR3 spells CGGLELAGTSYNEQFF. The CDR3 region has the DNA TGCGGCGGATTGGAACTAGCGGGAACATCCTACAATGAGCAGTTCTTC.

On this clonotype: A clone one base away is much larger, so this may be a read error. The V and J genes are TRBV13 and TRBJ2-3, with D possibly matching TRBD1 (5 bases). The V gene's germline CDR1 is PRHDT and CDR2 FYEKMQ (reference sequence). The length of the CDR3 is 14 residues. Trimming stripped 2 bases from V and 14 bases from J, with 20 bases between. The CDR3 loop reads CASSLHQGGEKLYF. The CDR3 DNA reads as TGTGCCAGCAGCTTACATCAGGGCGGTGAAAAACTGTATTTT. The full variable domain, completed using reference TRBV13 and TRBJ2-3, is AAGVIQSPRHLIKEKRETATLKCYPIPRHDTVYWYQQGPGQDPQFLISFYEKMQSDKGSIPDRFSAQQFSDYHSELNMSSLELGDSALYFCASSLHQGGEKLYFGPGTRLTVL.

This chain connects TRBV20-1 to TRBJ2-7, with 8 bases fitting TRBD2. The J call is uncertain, as TRBJ2-5 better fits the DNA end. The germline V gene encodes CDR1 DFQATT and CDR2 SNEGSKA (reference sequence). The CDR3 extends over 19 amino acids. The CDR3 spells CSAKDFGSGDLFRTKTQYF. CDR3 DNA: TGCAGTGCTAAAGATTTTGGTAGCGGGGACCTCTTTCGCACAAAGACCCAGTACTTC.

With respect to this clonotype: Since a much larger clone is just one base distant, this may be a read error. This chain connects TRBV29-1 to TRBJ2-7, with D unclear. CDR1 is SQVTM, CDR2 ANQGSEA, per germline. The CDR3 covers 11 residues. The V gene lost 7 bases and the J gene lost 5 bases, with 12 bases spanning the gap. The CDR3 region is CSDVRHNEQYF. The CDR3 coding sequence is TGCAGCGACGTACGACACAACGAGCAGTACTTC.

The chain has TRBV5-4 and TRBJ2-1, with a weak D call TRBD1 (7 bases). V was pared by 3 bases and J by 10 bases, with 14 bases between. The CDR3 covers 13 residues. Germline V gene sequence: CDR1 SGHNT, CDR2 YYREEE (reference sequence). In DNA, the CDR3 is TGTGCCAGCAGCTGGGGCAGGGGGGCCGAGCAGTTCTTC. It is translated as CASSWGRGAEQFF.

This clonotype was observed a handful of times. The rearrangement uses TRBV29-1 and TRBJ2-7; TRBD2 aligns across 14 bases. Germline V lookup: CDR1 SQVTM, CDR2 ANQGSEA. The length of the CDR3 is 14 residues. The ends lost 7 bases at V and 7 bases at J; junction bases unmatched: 9. The CDR3 coding sequence is TGCAGCGCCCAACCGGGACTAGCGGGAGTTGAGCAGTACTTC. Residues: CSAQPGLAGVEQYF.

The J gene is TRBJ2-2, the V gene TRBV2; no clear D. CDR1 SNHLY and CDR2 FYNNEI come from the germline V gene. The CDR3 is made up of 12 amino acids. Trimming pared 7 bases from V and 5 bases from J, leaving 8 bases between. The CDR3 coding sequence is TGTGCCAGCAATCGCGGTACCGGGGAGCTGTTTTTT. Protein sequence: CASNRGTGELFF.

This clonotype was detected a few times. CDR3 DNA: TGTGCCACCAGCAGAGATCGAATCGGGGATCAGCCCCAGCATTTT. This gives the protein CATSRDRIGDQPQHF. The chain is built from TRBV15 and TRBJ1-5; no reliable D call. The CDR3 totals 15 residues. Germline loops: CDR1 LNHNV, CDR2 YYDKDF (reference sequence). Deletions cut 0 bases from V and 5 bases from J, with 11 bases between.

This clonotype was counted a few times. The rearrangement links TRBV5-5 to TRBJ2-2; D is possibly TRBD1 (5 bases). With 4 bases removed from V and 6 bases from J, the gap between germline ends came to 16 bases. The CDR3 length is 15 residues. From germline, CDR1 is SGHKS and CDR2 YYEKEE (reference sequence). The CDR3 DNA follows: TGTGCCAGCAGCAGGGGCCCTCTTTCATCCGGGGAGCTGTTTTTT. This gives the protein CASSRGPLSSGELFF.

The J gene is TRBJ2-7, the V gene TRBV20-1, with 10 bases fitting TRBD2. V shed 6 bases, J shed 2 bases, and the junction held 7 bases outside the gene matches. The length of the CDR3 is 14 residues. The germline CDR1 and CDR2 sequences are DFQATT and SNEGSKA (reference sequence). The CDR3 DNA reads TGCAGTGCCACTACTAGCGGGGTCGCCTACGAGCAGTACTTC. Protein sequence: CSATTSGVAYEQYF.

The chain is built from TRBV2 and TRBJ1-6; 7 bases match TRBD1. Germline trimming cut 4 bases from V and 9 bases from J; bases unmatched to any gene: 12. CDR1 is SNHLY, CDR2 FYNNEI, per germline. This CDR3 is 16 amino acids long. The chain's CDR3 is CASSVTGNGNGSPLHF. CDR3 coding DNA: TGTGCCAGCAGTGTGACAGGGAATGGGAATGGTTCACCCCTCCACTTT.